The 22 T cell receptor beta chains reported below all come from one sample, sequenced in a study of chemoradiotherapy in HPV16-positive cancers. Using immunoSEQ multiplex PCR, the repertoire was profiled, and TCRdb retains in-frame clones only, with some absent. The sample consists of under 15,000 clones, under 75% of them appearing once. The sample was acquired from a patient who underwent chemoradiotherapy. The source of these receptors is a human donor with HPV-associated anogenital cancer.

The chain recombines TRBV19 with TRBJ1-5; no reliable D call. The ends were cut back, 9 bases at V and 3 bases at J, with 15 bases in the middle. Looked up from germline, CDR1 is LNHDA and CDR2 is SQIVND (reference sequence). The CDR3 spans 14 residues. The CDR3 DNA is TGTGCCAGCAAACCTTACAGAAACAATCAGCCCCAGCATTTT. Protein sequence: CASKPYRNNQPQHF.

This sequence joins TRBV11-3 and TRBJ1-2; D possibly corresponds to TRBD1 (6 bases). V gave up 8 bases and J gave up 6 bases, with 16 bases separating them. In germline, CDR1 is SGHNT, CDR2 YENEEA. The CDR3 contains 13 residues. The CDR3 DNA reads TGTGCCAGCCGCTCCCCCCGGGGGCATGGCTACACCTTC. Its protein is CASRSPRGHGYTF.

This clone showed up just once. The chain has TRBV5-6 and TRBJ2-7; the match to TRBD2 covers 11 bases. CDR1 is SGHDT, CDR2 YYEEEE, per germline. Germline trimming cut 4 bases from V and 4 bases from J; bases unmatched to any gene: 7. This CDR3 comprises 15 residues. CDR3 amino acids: CASSGRLAGRYEQYF. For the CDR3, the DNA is TGTGCCAGCAGCGGAAGACTAGCGGGACGGTACGAGCAGTACTTC.

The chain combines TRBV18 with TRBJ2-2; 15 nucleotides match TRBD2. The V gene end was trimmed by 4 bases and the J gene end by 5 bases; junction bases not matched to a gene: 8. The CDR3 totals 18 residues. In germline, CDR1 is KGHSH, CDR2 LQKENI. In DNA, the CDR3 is TGTGCCAGCTCACTTCTGGGACTAGCGGGAGGAACTACCGGGGAGCTGTTTTTT. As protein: CASSLLGLAGGTTGELFF.

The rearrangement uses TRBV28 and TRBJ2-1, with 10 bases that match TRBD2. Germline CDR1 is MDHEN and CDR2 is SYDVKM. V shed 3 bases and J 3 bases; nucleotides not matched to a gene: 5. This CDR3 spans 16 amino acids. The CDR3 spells CASSFSLAGGYNEQFF. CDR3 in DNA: TGTGCCAGCAGTTTTTCCTTAGCGGGAGGCTACAATGAGCAGTTCTTC. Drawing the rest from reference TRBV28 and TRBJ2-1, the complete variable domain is DVKVTQSSRYLVKRTGEKVFLECVQDMDHENMFWYRQDPGLGLRLIYFSYDVKMKEKGDIPEGYSVSREKKERFSLILESASTNQTSMYLCASSFSLAGGYNEQFFGPGTRLTVL.

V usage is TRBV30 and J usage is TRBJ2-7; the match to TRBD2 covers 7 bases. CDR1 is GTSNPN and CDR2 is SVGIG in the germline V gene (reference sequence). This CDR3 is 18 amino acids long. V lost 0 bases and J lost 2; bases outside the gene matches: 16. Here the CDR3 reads CAWSVQNGLAGVTYEQYF. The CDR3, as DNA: TGTGCCTGGAGTGTACAAAATGGGCTGGCGGGGGTTACCTACGAGCAGTACTTC.

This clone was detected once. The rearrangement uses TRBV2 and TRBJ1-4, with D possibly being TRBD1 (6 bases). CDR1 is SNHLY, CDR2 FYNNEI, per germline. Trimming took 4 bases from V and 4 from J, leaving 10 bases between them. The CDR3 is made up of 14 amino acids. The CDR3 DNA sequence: TGTGCCAGCAGTGTAGGACAGCTTAATGAAAAACTGTTTTTT. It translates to CASSVGQLNEKLFF.

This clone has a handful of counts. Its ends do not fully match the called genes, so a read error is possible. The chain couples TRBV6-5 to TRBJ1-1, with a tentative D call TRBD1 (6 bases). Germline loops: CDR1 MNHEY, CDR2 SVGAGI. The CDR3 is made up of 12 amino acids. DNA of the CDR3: TGTGCCAGCAGTTACTCGAGCGGGGGCTGGACCTTT. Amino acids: CASSYSSGGWTF.

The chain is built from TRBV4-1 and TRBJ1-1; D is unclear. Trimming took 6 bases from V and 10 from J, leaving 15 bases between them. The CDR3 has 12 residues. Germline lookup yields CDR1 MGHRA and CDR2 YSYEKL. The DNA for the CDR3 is TGCGCCAGCAGTACAGTTCCCTTCCGAGCTTTCTTT. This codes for CASSTVPFRAFF.

For the CDR3, the DNA is TGCGCCAGCAGCTACACAACACTAGCGGGGGGGAAGAACACCGGGGAGCTGTTTTTT. It encodes CASSYTTLAGGKNTGELFF. V and J are TRBV5-1 and TRBJ2-2, with TRBD2 matching over 13 bases. The CDR3 length is 19 residues. Germline values: CDR1 SGHRS, CDR2 YFSETQ. J gave up 1 base and V 3 bases, and 9 bases lay outside the gene matches.

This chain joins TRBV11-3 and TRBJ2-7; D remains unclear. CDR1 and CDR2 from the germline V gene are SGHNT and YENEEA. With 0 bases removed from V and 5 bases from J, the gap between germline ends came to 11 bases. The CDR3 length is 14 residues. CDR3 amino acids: CASSLDPSRHEQYF. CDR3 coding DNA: TGTGCCAGCAGCTTAGATCCCAGTCGTCACGAGCAGTACTTC.

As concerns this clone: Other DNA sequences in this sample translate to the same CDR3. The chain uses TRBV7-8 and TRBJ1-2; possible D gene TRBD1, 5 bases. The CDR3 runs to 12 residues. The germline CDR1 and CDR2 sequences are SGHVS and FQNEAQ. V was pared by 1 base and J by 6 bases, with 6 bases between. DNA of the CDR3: TGTGCCAGCAGCTTAGTAGGGGATGGCTACACCTTC. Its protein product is CASSLVGDGYTF.

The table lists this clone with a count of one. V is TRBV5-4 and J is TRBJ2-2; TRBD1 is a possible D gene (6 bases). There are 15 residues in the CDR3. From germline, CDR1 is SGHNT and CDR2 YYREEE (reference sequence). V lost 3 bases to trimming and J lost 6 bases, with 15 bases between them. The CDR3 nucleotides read TGTGCCAGCAGCTCTCCGACAGGCCTACCCGGGGAGCTGTTTTTT. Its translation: CASSSPTGLPGELFF.

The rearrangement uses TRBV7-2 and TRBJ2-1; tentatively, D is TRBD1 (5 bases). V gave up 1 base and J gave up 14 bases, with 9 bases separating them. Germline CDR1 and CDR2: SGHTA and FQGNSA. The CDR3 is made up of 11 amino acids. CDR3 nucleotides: TGTGCCAGCAGCTTAGGGCAGGGCGAGTTCTTC. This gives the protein CASSLGQGEFF.

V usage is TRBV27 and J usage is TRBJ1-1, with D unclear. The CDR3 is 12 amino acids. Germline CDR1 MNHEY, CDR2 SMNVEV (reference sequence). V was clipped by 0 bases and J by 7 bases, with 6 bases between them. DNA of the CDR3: TGTGCCAGCAGTTTATCGAATAGTGAAGCTTTCTTT. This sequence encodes CASSLSNSEAFF.

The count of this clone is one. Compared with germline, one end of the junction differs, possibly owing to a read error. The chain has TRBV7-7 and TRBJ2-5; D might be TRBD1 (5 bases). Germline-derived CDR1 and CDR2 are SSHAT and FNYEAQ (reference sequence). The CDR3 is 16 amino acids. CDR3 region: CASSLEPGRVQETQYF. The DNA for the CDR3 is TGTGCTAGCAGCTTAGAACCGGGCAGGGTCCAAGAGACCCAGTACTTC. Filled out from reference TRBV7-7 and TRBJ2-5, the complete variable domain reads GAGVSQSPRYKVTKRGQDVTLRCDPISSHATLYWYQQALGQGPEFLTYFNYEAQPDKSGLPSDRFSAERPEGSISTLTIQRTEQRDSAMYRCASSLEPGRVQETQYFGPGTRLLVL.

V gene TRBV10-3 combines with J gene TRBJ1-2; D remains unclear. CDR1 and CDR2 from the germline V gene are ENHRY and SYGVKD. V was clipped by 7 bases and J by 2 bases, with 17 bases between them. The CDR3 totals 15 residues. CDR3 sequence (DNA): TGTGCCATCATGGTGCGAACACCCCGAAACTATGGCTACACCTTC. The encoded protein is CAIMVRTPRNYGYTF.

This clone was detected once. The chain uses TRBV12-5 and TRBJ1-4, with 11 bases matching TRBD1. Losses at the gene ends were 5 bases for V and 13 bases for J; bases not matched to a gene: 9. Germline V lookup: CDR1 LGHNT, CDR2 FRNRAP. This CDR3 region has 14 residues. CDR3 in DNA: TGTGCTAGTGGTCCGGGACAGGGGGAAATAATACTGTTTTTT. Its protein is CASGPGQGEIILFF.

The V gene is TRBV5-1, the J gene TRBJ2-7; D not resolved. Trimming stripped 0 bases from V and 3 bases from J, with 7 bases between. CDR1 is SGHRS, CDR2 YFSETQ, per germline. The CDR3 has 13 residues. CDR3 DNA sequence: TGCGCCAGCAGCTTGGAAGGAATCTACGAGCAGTACTTC. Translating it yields CASSLEGIYEQYF.

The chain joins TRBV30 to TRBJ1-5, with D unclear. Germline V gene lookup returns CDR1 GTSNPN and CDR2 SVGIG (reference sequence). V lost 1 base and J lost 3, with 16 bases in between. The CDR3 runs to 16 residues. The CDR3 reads CAWSAGLAENNQPQHF. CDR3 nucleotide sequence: TGTGCCTGGAGTGCGGGCCTGGCAGAAAACAATCAGCCCCAGCATTTT.

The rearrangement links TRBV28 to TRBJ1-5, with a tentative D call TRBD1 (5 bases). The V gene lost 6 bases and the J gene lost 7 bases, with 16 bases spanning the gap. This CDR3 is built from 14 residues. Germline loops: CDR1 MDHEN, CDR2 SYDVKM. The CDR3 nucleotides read TGTGCCAGCAGGAGACAGATGGTGGGGCAGCCCCAGCATTTT. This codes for CASRRQMVGQPQHF.

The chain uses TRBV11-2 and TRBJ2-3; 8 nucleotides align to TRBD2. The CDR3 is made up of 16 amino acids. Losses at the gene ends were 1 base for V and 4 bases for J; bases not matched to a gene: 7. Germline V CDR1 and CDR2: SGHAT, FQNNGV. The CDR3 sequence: CASSLGLAGQADTQYF. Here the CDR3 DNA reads TGTGCCAGCAGCTTAGGGTTAGCGGGGCAGGCAGATACGCAGTATTTT.